This T cell receptor beta chain was retrieved from a study of response to subunit inactivated influenza vaccine. General study points: The authors offered the suggestion that each seasonal influenza vaccination recruits few new T cells.

TCRdb processed the RT-PCR reads anew with MiXCR; each CDR3 protein has one entry. The table lists hundreds of thousands of distinct CDR3 sequences, around 13% of them singletons, with less than 7% in the top ten. As concerns this clonotype: Antigen specificity is unknown.

The source material was PBMCs from blood, sampled approximately 15 days before vaccination. This clonotype originated in a man between 45 and 60 years old who received an inactivated influenza vaccine.

CDR3 in amino acids: CASSPAQETYEQYF. As DNA, the CDR3 is TGTGCCAGCAGCCCCGCTCAGGAGACCTACGAGCAGTACTTC. The chain recombines TRBV9 with TRBJ2-7, with D unresolved. Germline lookup yields CDR1 SGDLS and CDR2 YYNGEE. Deletions cut 4 bases from V and 2 bases from J, with 13 bases between. There are 14 residues in the CDR3. Variable domain in full (rest from reference TRBV9 and TRBJ2-7): DSGVTQTPKHLITATGQRVTLRCSPRSGDLSVYWYQQSLDQGLQFLIQYYNGEERAKGNILERFSAQQFPDLHSELNLSSLELGDSALYFCASSPAQETYEQYFGPGTRLTVT.